The TCR beta chain under discussion was sequenced for a study of blood T cell repertoires in COVID-19. Study-wide background: The analysed material was cDNA or gDNA that came from T cells, B-cell-depleted T cells, or PBMCs.

TCRdb keeps only in-frame clones here, not all; method: immunoSEQ multiplex PCR. Here the sample spans around 250,000 clones, about four fifths being singletons. Two negative PCRs, clearance, or symptom resolution characterized the recovered Cohort 3 donors. Germline lookup yields CDR1 MNHNS and CDR2 SASEGT. The CDR3 spans 17 residues. Trimming removed 3 bases from V and 4 bases from J; junction bases left unmatched: 11. This clonotype was obtained from a man over 45 who had recovered from COVID-19. What was sequenced was PBMCs or T cells enriched from blood (not recorded which). V gene TRBV6-1 combines with J gene TRBJ2-7; 11 nucleotides line up with TRBD2. The CDR3 here is CASSESFWTSGLYEQYF. The DNA of the CDR3 is TGTGCCAGCAGTGAGTCGTTTTGGACTAGCGGGCTTTACGAGCAGTACTTC.